These 27 T cell receptor beta chains were sequenced from one sample in a study of blood T cells in healthy people across ages. Together with a sample-barcoded 5' primer, a J-beta primer mix was included in a second PCR lasting about 6 to 11 cycles. TCRdb re-called the 5' RACE reads with MiXCR, one entry per CDR3 protein. Here the sample spans 1.4 million to 1.5 million distinct CDR3 sequences, 42% being singletons. The material sequenced was blood. The receptors originated from a woman aged 18-35 years in good health.

This clonotype was observed many times. V is TRBV6-2 or TRBV6-3 and J is TRBJ2-3; a possible D gene is TRBD2 (5 bases). The CDR3 contains 11 residues. The germline V and J ends were trimmed by 7 bases and 6 bases, with 8 bases remaining between them. CDR1 and CDR2 from the germline V gene are MNHEY and SVGEGT. CDR3 DNA sequence: TGTGCCAGCACCTCGGGGGATACGCAGTATTTT. Its protein is CASTSGDTQYF.

This chain uses TRBV7-2 with TRBJ1-1, with 7 bases fitting TRBD1. The CDR3 sequence is 15 residues long. V shed 5 bases and J 1 base; nucleotides not matched to a gene: 7. Germline CDR1 reads SGHTA; CDR2 reads FQGNSA. In DNA form, the CDR3 reads TGTGCCAGCAGCCTAGAAGGGGGCAAGAACACTGAAGCTTTCTTT. This encodes CASSLEGGKNTEAFF. The full variable domain, its missing parts supplied by reference TRBV7-2 and TRBJ1-1, is GAGVSQSPSNKVTEKGKDVELRCDPISGHTALYWYRQSLGQGLEFLIYFQGNSAPDKSGLPSDRFSAERTGGSVSTLTIQRTQQEDSAVYLCASSLEGGKNTEAFFGQGTRLTVV.

In DNA form, the CDR3 reads TGTGCCAGCAGCTCGTGGGGCAGGGGGCGCCGGGTGAACACTGAAGCTTTCTTT. Its protein product is CASSSWGRGRRVNTEAFF. V and J are TRBV5-6 and TRBJ1-1, with 8 bases matching TRBD1. CDR3 length: 18 residues. V lost 3 bases, J lost 0 bases, and 13 bases stayed unmatched. Germline assignment: CDR1 SGHDT and CDR2 YYEEEE.

This chain joins TRBV7-9 and TRBJ1-5; maybe TRBD1 (5 bases). The V gene's germline CDR1 is SEHNR and CDR2 FQNEAQ (reference sequence). CDR3 length: 16 amino acids. V lost 4 bases, J lost 4 bases, and 17 bases lay in between. The CDR3 region is CASSSYTGDGNQPQHF. The DNA of the CDR3 is TGTGCCAGCAGCTCATATACAGGAGATGGGAATCAGCCCCAGCATTTT.

This clonotype was counted between two and nine times. The chain carries TRBV10-3 and TRBJ2-5; the D call may be TRBD1 or TRBD2 (5 bases each). The CDR3 loop spans 12 amino acids. Germline V gene lookup returns CDR1 ENHRY and CDR2 SYGVKD. Trimming pared 10 bases from V and 5 bases from J, leaving 14 bases between. The CDR3 sequence is CATATGRETQYF. The CDR3 DNA follows: TGTGCCACCGCAACGGGGCGGGAGACCCAGTACTTC.

The chain has TRBV20-1 and TRBJ2-1; 11 bases line up with TRBD2. After removal of 5 bases from V and 2 bases from J, the junction contained 11 bases not matched to a gene. Germline V lookup: CDR1 DFQATT, CDR2 SNEGSKA (reference sequence). The CDR3 sequence is 17 residues long. Written as DNA, the CDR3 is TGCAGTGCTTCGAGTCAACTAGCGGGAGTCCCCTACAATGAGCAGTTCTTC. Amino acids: CSASSQLAGVPYNEQFF.

This clonotype was picked up a small number of times. The chain combines TRBV20-1 with TRBJ1-5, with a weak D call TRBD1 (6 bases). The CDR3 spans 15 residues. Germline V gene lookup returns CDR1 DFQATT and CDR2 SNEGSKA (reference sequence). V was cut by 3 bases and J by 3 bases, with 15 bases left in between. The CDR3 coding sequence is TGCAGTGCTAGGCGCCCGACAGGACCCAATCAGCCCCAGCATTTT. Its translation: CSARRPTGPNQPQHF.

Comment on this clonotype: This may stem from a read error, because a much larger clone lies one nucleotide away. CDR3 loop: CASSQEVEETQYF. The CDR3 DNA follows: TGTGCCAGCAGCCAAGAGGTCGAAGAGACCCAGTACTTC. The rearrangement uses TRBV14 and TRBJ2-7; D is undetermined. The J call may be wrong; the DNA end is better matched by TRBJ2-5. The CDR3 consists of 13 residues. Germline V gives CDR1 SGHDN, CDR2 FVKESK.

This clonotype has more than one count but fewer than ten. The rearrangement joins TRBV5-5 to TRBJ2-1, with D tentatively TRBD2 (5 bases). Trimming pared 4 bases from V and 0 bases from J, leaving 11 bases between. Germline CDR1 is SGHKS and CDR2 is YYEKEE (reference sequence). The CDR3 is 15 residues long. CDR3 region: CASSPRELSYNEQFF. The DNA for the CDR3 is TGTGCCAGCAGCCCGAGGGAACTCTCCTACAATGAGCAGTTCTTC.

This clonotype was seen ten or more times. V gene TRBV5-5 combines with J gene TRBJ2-3; D possibly uses TRBD1 or TRBD2 (6 bases each). Per the germline V gene, CDR1 is SGHKS and CDR2 is YYEKEE (reference sequence). The V and J ends lost 7 bases and 3 bases respectively, with 18 bases between them. This CDR3 is built from 15 residues. The CDR3 loop reads CASSRGGGSTDTQYF. CDR3 in DNA: TGTGCCAGCTCCCGAGGGGGAGGATCGACAGATACGCAGTATTTT.

CDR3 in DNA: TGCGCCAGCAGCCAAGAAGCGGGGGGGGGCGGAGAGACCCAGTACTTC. It encodes CASSQEAGGGGETQYF. This chain uses TRBV4-1 with TRBJ2-5; TRBD2 agrees at 10 bases. The CDR3 is 16 amino acids. V trimming: 0 bases; J trimming: 4 bases; junction bases outside the gene matches: 5. Germline-derived CDR1 and CDR2 are MGHRA and YSYEKL.

This clonotype was observed a few times. The chain employs TRBV24-1 and TRBJ2-1; no reliable D call. Per germline, CDR1 KGHDR and CDR2 SFDVKD. V lost 7 bases, J lost 4 bases, and 13 bases lay in between. CDR3 length: 14 amino acids. The CDR3 region is CATSATDGYNEQFF. The CDR3 nucleotides read TGTGCCACCAGCGCGACCGACGGATACAATGAGCAGTTCTTC.

This clonotype showed up just a few times. The chain combines TRBV5-1 with TRBJ1-2; D unresolved. The CDR3 sequence is 12 residues long. Trimming removed 4 bases from V and 6 bases from J, with 10 bases in between. CDR1 and CDR2 (germline): SGHRS, YFSETQ. The DNA for the CDR3 is TGCGCCAGCAGCCTAAGAGAGGATGGCTACACCTTC. Translation: CASSLREDGYTF.

The rearrangement links TRBV28 to TRBJ2-7; maybe TRBD1 (5 bases). Germline assignment: CDR1 MDHEN and CDR2 SYDVKM. This CDR3 spans 13 amino acids. Between the trimmed V and J ends, which lost 8 bases and 2 bases, there was a span of 13 bases. The CDR3 bases are TGTGCCAGCGCCGACAGTCTCCCCTACGAGCAGTACTTC. Residues: CASADSLPYEQYF.

The V gene is TRBV9, the J gene TRBJ2-7; D gene unclear. Germline V CDR1 and CDR2: SGDLS, YYNGEE. With 0 bases removed from V and 3 bases from J, the gap between germline ends came to 10 bases. This CDR3 is 14 amino acids long. This CDR3 reads CASSVAGHSYEQYF. The CDR3 coding sequence is TGTGCCAGCAGCGTAGCTGGCCACAGCTACGAGCAGTACTTC.

V and J are TRBV6-1 and TRBJ1-2; D gene ambiguous. CDR1 MNHNS and CDR2 SASEGT come from the germline V gene. The CDR3 sequence is 11 residues long. Trimming cost V 6 bases and J 6 bases, with 8 bases left between them. The CDR3 coding sequence is TGTGCCAGCAGCGCCGTTGATGGCTACACCTTC. Encoded protein: CASSAVDGYTF.

The rearrangement uses TRBV12-3 or TRBV12-4 and TRBJ2-5, with D uncertain. The length of the CDR3 is 14 residues. The V gene lost 5 bases and the J gene lost 3 bases, with 13 bases spanning the gap. DNA for the CDR3: TGTGCCAGCAGTCACCCGCCCACAGAAGAGACCCAGTACTTC. It specifies CASSHPPTEETQYF.

The chain has TRBV20-1 and TRBJ1-4; TRBD1 might be the D (6 bases). V shed 4 bases and J shed 8 bases, with 20 bases lying between them. The CDR3 contains 15 residues. Germline assignment: CDR1 DFQATT and CDR2 SNEGSKA (reference sequence). In DNA form, the CDR3 reads TGCAGTGCTACGTCGTGGGGGGGGCGTGAGGAAAAACTGTTTTTT. Its protein product is CSATSWGGREEKLFF.

V usage is TRBV20-1 and J usage is TRBJ2-3, with TRBD2 matching over 14 bases. The CDR3 has 15 amino acids. Looked up from germline, CDR1 is DFQATT and CDR2 is SNEGSKA (reference sequence). Trimming took 4 bases from V and 5 from J; bases not matched to a gene: 5. DNA of the CDR3: TGCAGTGCTAAACCGACTAGCGGGAGGGTAGATACGCAGTATTTT. This translates into CSAKPTSGRVDTQYF.

The rearrangement joins TRBV5-1 to TRBJ2-1; 12 bases agree with TRBD1. Germline CDR1 SGHRS, CDR2 YFSETQ. V gave up 2 bases and J gave up 5 bases; unmatched junction bases: 5. This CDR3 spans 16 amino acids. Here the CDR3 reads CASSFGTGGMDNEQFF. The DNA for the CDR3 is TGCGCCAGCAGCTTCGGGACAGGGGGCATGGACAATGAGCAGTTCTTC.

This chain uses TRBV6-2 or TRBV6-3 with TRBJ1-5; D possibly corresponds to TRBD1 (6 bases). The CDR3 extends over 15 amino acids. V was shortened by 6 bases and J by 5 bases, with 17 bases between the two germline ends. Germline assignment: CDR1 MNHEY and CDR2 SVGEGT. As DNA, the CDR3 is TGTGCCAGCAGCCCCCGGGGGGCGAATGATCAGCCCCAGCATTTT. Its translation: CASSPRGANDQPQHF.

The rearrangement uses TRBV12-3 or TRBV12-4 and TRBJ2-7; D possibly corresponds to TRBD1 (6 bases). With 2 bases removed from V and 1 base from J, the gap between germline ends came to 12 bases. The CDR3 contains 15 residues. The CDR3: CASSLQGSPSYEQYF. The CDR3 coding sequence is TGTGCCAGCAGTTTACAGGGGTCCCCATCCTACGAGCAGTACTTC.

This chain uses TRBV20-1 with TRBJ2-3; TRBD2 matches at 13 bases. CDR3 size: 13 residues. Per germline, CDR1 DFQATT and CDR2 SNEGSKA (reference sequence). The CDR3 region is CRVLAGGPDTQYF. The CDR3 DNA sequence: TGCAGAGTACTAGCGGGAGGGCCAGATACGCAGTATTTT.

The J gene is TRBJ2-5, the V gene TRBV28; 9 nucleotides line up with TRBD1. Trimming cost V 4 bases and J 3 bases; bases outside gene matches: 9. Germline CDR1 is MDHEN and CDR2 is SYDVKM. This CDR3 has 16 residues. Written as DNA, the CDR3 is TGTGCCAGCAGTTCCCCTGGGACAGGGCGGGAAGAGACCCAGTACTTC. Translated: CASSSPGTGREETQYF.

CDR3 coding DNA: TGTGCCATCAGCCCCTTAGGGGCCTATGAGCAGTACTTC. It yields the protein CAISPLGAYEQYF. V and J are TRBV12-3 or TRBV12-4 and TRBJ2-5; TRBD1 might be the D (5 bases). V shed 10 bases and J shed 11 bases, with 23 bases lying between them. The CDR3 sequence is 13 residues long.

CDR3: CASRRYPGQGIQETQYF. As DNA, the CDR3 is TGTGCCAGCAGACGATATCCGGGACAGGGTATTCAAGAGACCCAGTACTTC. The V gene is TRBV7-7, the J gene TRBJ2-5; 9 bases line up with TRBD1. The trim removed 6 bases at V and 2 bases at J, leaving 13 bases unmatched. Germline values: CDR1 SSHAT, CDR2 FNYEAQ (reference sequence). The CDR3 is made up of 17 amino acids. Variable domain in full (rest from reference TRBV7-7 and TRBJ2-5): GAGVSQSPRYKVTKRGQDVTLRCDPISSHATLYWYQQALGQGPEFLTYFNYEAQPDKSGLPSDRFSAERPEGSISTLTIQRTEQRDSAMYRCASRRYPGQGIQETQYFGPGTRLLVL.

V is TRBV2 and J is TRBJ2-1, with 8 bases matching TRBD2. The trim removed 7 bases at V and 5 bases at J, leaving 10 bases unmatched. The length of the CDR3 is 15 residues. CDR1 SNHLY and CDR2 FYNNEI come from the germline V gene. CDR3 nucleotide sequence: TGTGCCAGCAAAGAACTAGCGGTCATGAACAATGAGCAGTTCTTC. Its translation is CASKELAVMNNEQFF.